Following are 19 T cell receptor beta chains from one sample sequenced in a study of T cells in Graves' hyperthyroidism and ophthalmopathy. Using RNA transcripts as the source, TCR beta CDR3 regions were amplified. The TCR CDR3 first-round RT-PCR relied on the HTBI primer set. TCRdb analysed the multiplex PCR reads with MiXCR anew, one entry per CDR3 protein. The sample holds 400,000 or so distinct CDR3 sequences, about an eighth seen once. Material for sequencing was blood. The receptor set was obtained from a man aged 45-65 years with Graves' ophthalmopathy.

The V and J genes are TRBV7-8 and TRBJ2-2, with 12 positions matching TRBD2. The V gene end was trimmed by 4 bases and the J gene end by 6 bases; junction bases not matched to a gene: 3. The CDR3 has 15 residues. Looked up from germline, CDR1 is SGHVS and CDR2 is FQNEAQ. The CDR3 protein is CASSSTSGSPGELFF. The CDR3 DNA follows: TGTGCCAGCAGCTCGACTAGCGGGAGTCCCGGGGAGCTGTTTTTT. Based on the CDR3 plus reference TRBV7-8 and TRBJ2-2, the full variable domain is GAGVSQSPRYKVAKRGQDVALRCDPISGHVSLFWYQQALGQGPEFLTYFQNEAQLDKSGLPSDRFFAERPEGSVSTLKIQRTQQEDSAVYLCASSSTSGSPGELFFGEGSRLTVL.

Ten or more counts support this clonotype. This chain joins TRBV12-3 or TRBV12-4 and TRBJ2-1; TRBD2 matches at 13 bases. With V trimmed by 6 bases and J by 8 bases, 7 bases remained unmatched. This CDR3 spans 15 amino acids. The CDR3 DNA reads TGTGCCAGCAGGATGGGACTAGCGGGATTGTATGAGCAGTTCTTC. As protein: CASRMGLAGLYEQFF.

This clonotype has more than one count but fewer than ten. The V gene is TRBV6-1, the J gene TRBJ2-7; D is perhaps TRBD1 (6 bases). Germline V gives CDR1 MNHNS, CDR2 SASEGT. CDR3 length: 12 amino acids. With 7 bases removed from V and 10 bases from J, the gap between germline ends came to 17 bases. The CDR3 loop is CASKGSRGIQYF. The DNA for the CDR3 is TGTGCCAGCAAAGGAAGCAGGGGAATTCAGTACTTC.

This clonotype showed up many times. The V gene is TRBV10-3, the J gene TRBJ2-3; TRBD1 aligns across 8 bases. CDR1 is ENHRY and CDR2 is SYGVKD in the germline V gene. V dropped 3 bases and J dropped 6; count of bases not matched to a gene: 8. The CDR3 totals 15 residues. The CDR3 sequence: CAISDRAGGLDTQYF. Here the CDR3 DNA reads TGTGCCATCAGTGATAGGGCAGGGGGCTTGGATACGCAGTATTTT.

The CDR3 DNA sequence: TGTGCCAGCAGTTACGGGGGAGGGGGCTTAAGGAATTACACCTTC. Protein: CASSYGGGGLRNYTF. The chain employs TRBV6-6 and TRBJ1-2; TRBD1 agrees at 7 bases. The junction had 14 bases not matched to a gene; V was cut back by 2 bases and J by 11 bases. In germline, CDR1 is MNHNY, CDR2 SVGAGI (reference sequence). CDR3 length: 15 residues.

This clonotype appeared many times. The chain employs TRBV10-3 and TRBJ2-7; TRBD1 aligns across 8 bases. Germline CDR1 reads ENHRY; CDR2 reads SYGVKD. V gave up 5 bases and J gave up 2 bases; unmatched junction bases: 2. The CDR3 length is 13 residues. As DNA, the CDR3 is TGTGCCATCAGTCAGGGGGCTCCCTACGAGCAGTACTTC. Protein product: CAISQGAPYEQYF.

This clonotype was seen repeatedly, ten times or more. The rearrangement links TRBV10-3 to TRBJ2-2, with unresolved D. Germline assignment: CDR1 ENHRY and CDR2 SYGVKD. V lost 4 bases and J lost 4, with 13 bases in between. The CDR3 is 15 amino acids. Here the CDR3 DNA reads TGTGCCATCAGTGCTCCGGAGCTCGGCACCGGGGAGCTGTTTTTT. Translated, it gives CAISAPELGTGELFF.

The rearrangement joins TRBV3-1 to TRBJ2-1; TRBD2 matches 7 bases. The germline V gene has CDR1 LGHDT and CDR2 YNNKEL (reference sequence). CDR3 size: 16 residues. The V gene end was trimmed by 4 bases and the J gene end by 6 bases; junction bases not matched to a gene: 12. The CDR3, as DNA: TGTGCCAGCAGCCCCCGGGGTAGCGGGCCTATCAATGAGCAGTTCTTC. Amino acid sequence: CASSPRGSGPINEQFF.

The sample holds many counts of this clonotype. This chain links TRBV3-1 with TRBJ2-7; the match to TRBD1 covers 12 bases. V trimming: 2 bases; J trimming: 4 bases; junction bases outside the gene matches: 6. CDR1 and CDR2 (germline): LGHDT, YNNKEL (reference sequence). This CDR3 comprises 16 residues. The CDR3 protein is CASSQRMGQGAYEQYF. The CDR3 region has the DNA TGTGCCAGCAGCCAACGGATGGGACAGGGGGCATACGAGCAGTACTTC.

This clonotype was counted ten times or more. This chain uses TRBV30 with TRBJ1-2; TRBD1 is a possible D gene (5 bases). Deletions cut 2 bases from V and 4 bases from J, with 14 bases between. Germline values: CDR1 GTSNPN, CDR2 SVGIG (reference sequence). The CDR3 is 14 amino acids. CDR3 in amino acids: CAWSRTGRLYGYTF. Written as DNA, the CDR3 is TGTGCCTGGAGTCGTACGGGACGTCTCTATGGCTACACCTTC.

This clonotype was found a few times. The rearrangement links TRBV7-9 to TRBJ2-6; the D is unclear. This CDR3 region has 12 residues. Germline V CDR1 and CDR2: SEHNR, FQNEAQ (reference sequence). Trimming removed 10 bases at V and 0 bases at J, with 4 bases between. CDR3 nucleotides: TGTGCCACAGACTCTGGGGCCAACGTCCTGACTTTC. Residues: CATDSGANVLTF.

The count of this clonotype is one. This could be a read error, since a much larger clone is one nucleotide away. V gene TRBV27 combines with J gene TRBJ1-2, with 8 bases identical to TRBD1. Per the germline V gene, CDR1 is MNHEY and CDR2 is SMNVEV (reference sequence). The CDR3 loop spans 12 amino acids. The CDR3 DNA reads TGTGCCAGCAGTCAGGGGGCATGGGGCTACGCCTTC. Translating gives CASSQGAWGYAF.

On this clonotype itself: With a much larger clone just one base away, this may be a read error. This rearrangement joins TRBV11-3 to TRBJ2-5; D is undetermined. Looked up from germline, CDR1 is SGHNT and CDR2 is YENEEA. The germline V and J ends were trimmed by 5 bases and 5 bases, with 15 bases remaining between them. This CDR3 is 14 amino acids long. The DNA for the CDR3 is TGTGCCAGCAGCCTGTCCGACGGAGCGGAGACCCAGTACTTC. Protein: CASSLSDGAETQYF.

This clonotype was detected ten times or more. CDR3 sequence (DNA): TGTGCCTGGATGGGTGTGTTGAACACTGAAGCTTTCTTT. Amino acids: CAWMGVLNTEAFF. The chain has TRBV30 and TRBJ1-1; D gene unclear. The ends were cut back, 4 bases at V and 0 bases at J, with 9 bases in the middle. Germline V lookup: CDR1 GTSNPN, CDR2 SVGIG (reference sequence). The CDR3 runs 13 residues.

This clonotype was counted ten times or more. V is TRBV27 and J is TRBJ2-2; 7 bases map to TRBD1. The V gene end was trimmed by 4 bases and the J gene end by 6 bases; junction bases not matched to a gene: 11. This CDR3 comprises 16 residues. CDR1 is MNHEY, CDR2 SMNVEV, per germline (reference sequence). CDR3 in amino acids: CASSSPSQGLAGELFF. DNA of the CDR3: TGTGCCAGCAGTTCGCCGTCACAGGGGTTGGCCGGGGAGCTGTTTTTT.

This clonotype was recorded many times. The CDR3 region is CASRHSGTGPYEQYF. The DNA of the CDR3 is TGTGCCAGCAGGCACTCCGGGACAGGCCCCTACGAGCAGTACTTC. J is TRBJ2-7 and V is TRBV6-1, with 8 bases identical to TRBD1. CDR3 length: 15 amino acids. The germline CDR1 and CDR2 sequences are MNHNS and SASEGT. V lost 6 bases to trimming and J lost 2 bases; unmatched junction nucleotides: 9.

Many counts were recorded for this clonotype. The rearrangement uses TRBV28 and TRBJ2-1, with TRBD1 matching over 10 bases. This CDR3 spans 14 amino acids. CDR1 and CDR2 from the germline V gene are MDHEN and SYDVKM. V lost 6 bases, J lost 7 bases, and 6 bases stayed unmatched. The DNA of the CDR3 is TGTGCCAGCAGCTCGGGACAGGGGCCAAATGAGCAGTTCTTC. Translating gives CASSSGQGPNEQFF.

As to this clonotype: This may arise from a read error, as a much more abundant clone is one base away. This CDR3 is missing its conserved last phenylalanine or tryptophan, likely due to a read error. The V call is TRBV12-3 or TRBV12-4, the J call TRBJ1-2; D not resolved. V lost 4 bases and J lost 6, with 12 bases in between. This CDR3 region has 13 residues. The CDR3 is CASSSTGRHGYTS. Written as DNA, the CDR3 is TGTGCCAGCAGTTCGACTGGCAGGCATGGCTACACCTCC.

This clonotype was counted between two and nine times. The chain has TRBV4-1 and TRBJ2-1, with 8 bases lining up with TRBD2. Germline V gene data show CDR1 as MGHRA and CDR2 as YSYEKL. The CDR3 has 16 residues. J was trimmed by 1 base and V by 1 base; bases with no gene match: 3. The CDR3 nucleotides read TGCGCCAGCAGCCAAGCGGGAGGGCGGTCCTACAATGAGCAGTTCTTC. Amino acid sequence: CASSQAGGRSYNEQFF.